This T cell receptor (beta chain) originates from a study of post-analysis software for immune sequencing data. Study results and limitations: The five TRBV segments detected at higher frequency in patients than in controls included TRBV5-6, TRBV5-1 and TRBV20-1.

This CDR3 comprises 14 residues. The trim removed 7 bases at V and 2 bases at J, leaving 6 bases unmatched. Germline lookup yields CDR1 LNHNV and CDR2 YYDKDF (reference sequence). Included in the TCR beta cDNA libraries were unique molecular identifiers. TCRdb reanalysed the PCR reads using MiXCR and keeps one entry per CDR3 protein. In the table there are about 680,000 distinct CDR3 sequences, 59% of which are singletons. On this clonotype: Its antigen is still unknown.

Sample: blood. The V call is TRBV15, the J call TRBJ2-7, with 9 bases lining up with TRBD1. This TCR came from a girl aged 2 to 9 with multiple sclerosis. CDR3 region: CATTLDRGPYEQYF. CDR3 coding DNA: TGTGCCACCACCCTGGACAGGGGACCCTACGAGCAGTACTTC.